This T cell receptor beta chain was sequenced during a study of control samples from healthy donors and cancer patients. This CDR3 has 15 residues. Unmatched junction bases numbered 6, after V lost 1 base and J lost 6 bases. The germline CDR1 and CDR2 sequences are SGHTA and FQGNSA. The repertoire was sequenced with immunoSEQ multiplex PCR; TCRdb's copy has only in-frame clones and lacks some. The sample has about 83,000 clones; roughly nine tenths are singletons. The TCR was taken from a man younger than 45 in good health. The sequencing sample was made of blood. The chain employs TRBV7-2 and TRBJ2-1; 7 bases align to TRBD2. DNA of the CDR3: TGTGCCAGCAGCTTAGACGGGAGGAACGGCAATGAGCAGTTCTTC. Its translation: CASSLDGRNGNEQFF.